This T cell receptor beta chain stems from a study of blood T cell repertoires in COVID-19. Study-level information: T cells, B-cell-depleted T cells, or PBMCs provided the cDNA or gDNA that served as material.

V was pared by 5 bases and J by 4 bases, with 14 bases between. This CDR3 is 14 amino acids long. In germline, CDR1 is SEHNR, CDR2 FQNEAQ (reference sequence). Authors' methods: From reference gene primer amplification, estimates of nucleated cell counts were derived. The data were produced by immunoSEQ multiplex PCR, yet TCRdb's version contains in-frame clones alone and is incomplete. The V and J calls and clone size come from that table; D and trimming were worked out from the DNA. The sample carries more than 200,000 clones, around 88% recorded once. The clonotype was recovered from a woman aged 25 to 39 who had recovered from COVID-19. The sample consisted of PBMCs or T cells enriched from blood (not recorded which). The chain employs TRBV7-9 and TRBJ1-2, with a weak D call TRBD1 (5 bases). CDR3 in DNA: TGTGCCAGCAGCCCCAGCGGGGGGGTCTATGGCTACACCTTC. Its translation: CASSPSGGVYGYTF.